This T cell receptor (beta chain) is from a study of identical twins. Healthy Caucasians provided all donations. Concerning this clonotype: Its antigen is undetermined.

The CDR3 runs 15 residues. The V end was cut by 3 bases, the J end by 3 bases, with 12 bases between. Germline values: CDR1 KGHSH, CDR2 LQKENI. Overall study findings and caveats: Out-of-frame alpha sequences common to twins exhibited an excess of low generation probability. Conclusions were drawn cross-sectionally by statistical analysis, without following the same donors.

TCRdb analysed the 5' RACE reads with MiXCR anew, one entry per CDR3 protein. This sample has about 290,000 distinct CDR3 sequences, with roughly 10% found just once. This same sample was also part of a study on yellow fever vaccine responses in identical twins. From that report: It has been reported that, in twins, the vaccine T cell response seemed partly convergent and partly personalized.

This receptor was obtained from a woman younger than 30 in good health. The sequencing input was CD8+ T cells sorted from blood. The J gene is TRBJ2-1, the V gene TRBV18; possible D gene TRBD1, 6 bases. This chain's CDR3 is CASSPGRGYYNEQFF. In nucleotides, the CDR3 is TGTGCCAGCTCACCGGGCAGGGGATACTACAATGAGCAGTTCTTC.